The source of this TCR beta chain is a study of T cells in Graves' hyperthyroidism and ophthalmopathy. The germline V and J ends were trimmed by 10 bases and 5 bases, with 12 bases remaining between them. Per the germline V gene, CDR1 is SGHVS and CDR2 is FQNEAQ. The CDR3 loop spans 12 amino acids. Blood was drawn at first hyperthyroidism diagnosis, before any ophthalmopathy symptoms. This clonotype was counted ten times or more. RNA transcripts yielded amplified TCR beta CDR3 regions. When the TCR CDR3 underwent first-round RT-PCR, the HTBI primer set was used. TCRdb reprocessed the multiplex PCR reads with MiXCR, giving one entry per CDR3 protein. The sample yields about 130,000 distinct CDR3 sequences, approximately 20% seen once.

Sequenced material: blood. The clonotype comes from a woman aged 50 to 60 with Graves' hyperthyroidism that later progressed to Graves' ophthalmopathy. The chain recombines TRBV7-8 with TRBJ2-1, with D possibly matching TRBD2 (6 bases). CDR3 sequence (DNA): TGTGCCACCATTAGCGGAGACAATGAGCAGTTCTTC. Its translation: CATISGDNEQFF.